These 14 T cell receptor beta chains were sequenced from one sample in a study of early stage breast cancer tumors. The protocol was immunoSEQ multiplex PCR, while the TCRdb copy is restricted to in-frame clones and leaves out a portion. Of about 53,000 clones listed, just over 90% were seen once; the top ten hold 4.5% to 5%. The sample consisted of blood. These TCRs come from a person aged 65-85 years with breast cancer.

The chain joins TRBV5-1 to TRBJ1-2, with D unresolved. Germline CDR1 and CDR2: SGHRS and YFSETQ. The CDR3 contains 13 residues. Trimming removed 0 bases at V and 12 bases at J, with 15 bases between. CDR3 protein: CASSLASGSSNTF. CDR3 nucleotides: TGCGCCAGCAGCTTGGCCAGCGGGTCGTCTAACACCTTC.

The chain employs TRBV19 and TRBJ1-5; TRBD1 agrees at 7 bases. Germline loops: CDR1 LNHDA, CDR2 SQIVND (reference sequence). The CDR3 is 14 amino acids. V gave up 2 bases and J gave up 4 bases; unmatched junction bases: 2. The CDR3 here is CASSINRGNQPQHF. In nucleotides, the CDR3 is TGTGCCAGTAGTATAAACAGGGGTAATCAGCCCCAGCATTTT.

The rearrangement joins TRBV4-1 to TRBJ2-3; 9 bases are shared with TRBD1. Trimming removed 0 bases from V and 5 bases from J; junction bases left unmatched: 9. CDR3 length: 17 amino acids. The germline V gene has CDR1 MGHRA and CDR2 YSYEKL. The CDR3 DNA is TGCGCCAGCAGCCAAGACCCCCGGGACAGGGTTGTAGATACGCAGTATTTT. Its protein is CASSQDPRDRVVDTQYF.

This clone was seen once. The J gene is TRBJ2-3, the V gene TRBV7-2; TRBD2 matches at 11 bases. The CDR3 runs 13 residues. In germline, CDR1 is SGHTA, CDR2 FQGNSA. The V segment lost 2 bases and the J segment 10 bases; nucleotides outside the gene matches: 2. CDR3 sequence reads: CASSLNSGGAQYF. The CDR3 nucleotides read TGTGCCAGCAGCTTAAATAGCGGGGGGGCGCAGTATTTT.

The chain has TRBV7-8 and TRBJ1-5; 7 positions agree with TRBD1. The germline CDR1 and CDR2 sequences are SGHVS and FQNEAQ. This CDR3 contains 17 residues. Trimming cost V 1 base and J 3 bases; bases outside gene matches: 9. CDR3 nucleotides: TGTGCCAGCAGCTTAGAAGGCTGGACAGGTACCAATCAGCCCCAGCATTTT. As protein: CASSLEGWTGTNQPQHF.

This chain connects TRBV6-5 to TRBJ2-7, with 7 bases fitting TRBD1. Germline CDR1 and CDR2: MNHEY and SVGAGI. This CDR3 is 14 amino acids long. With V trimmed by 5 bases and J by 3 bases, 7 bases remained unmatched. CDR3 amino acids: CASSQTGAGYEQYF. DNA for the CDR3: TGTGCCAGCAGTCAAACAGGGGCAGGCTACGAGCAGTACTTC.

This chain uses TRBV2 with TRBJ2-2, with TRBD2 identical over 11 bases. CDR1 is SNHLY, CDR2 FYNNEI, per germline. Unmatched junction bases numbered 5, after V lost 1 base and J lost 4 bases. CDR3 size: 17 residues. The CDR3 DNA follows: TGTGCCAGCAGTGAAGTAGGACTAGCGGGCCGCACCGGGGAGCTGTTTTTT. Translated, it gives CASSEVGLAGRTGELFF.

The CDR3 nucleotides are TGCGCCAGCAGCTTGGCCGGCGGGGGACTAGCTAGCACAGATACGCAGTATTTT. Its translation is CASSLAGGGLASTDTQYF. This chain links TRBV5-1 with TRBJ2-3; 9 nucleotides match TRBD2. The CDR3 loop spans 18 amino acids. Germline V gene lookup returns CDR1 SGHRS and CDR2 YFSETQ. V was clipped by 0 bases and J by 0 bases; unmatched bases: 8.

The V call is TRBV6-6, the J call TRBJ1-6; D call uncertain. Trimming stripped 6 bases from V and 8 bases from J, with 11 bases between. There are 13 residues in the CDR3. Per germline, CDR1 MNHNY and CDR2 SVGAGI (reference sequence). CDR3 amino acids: CASRVPRDSPLHF. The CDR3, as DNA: TGTGCCAGCAGAGTACCGAGGGATTCACCCCTCCACTTT.

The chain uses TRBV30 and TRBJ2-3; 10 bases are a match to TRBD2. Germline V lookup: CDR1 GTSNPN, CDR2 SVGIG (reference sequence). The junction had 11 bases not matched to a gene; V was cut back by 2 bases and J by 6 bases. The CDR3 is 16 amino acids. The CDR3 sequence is CAWSRSGGVPSDTQYF. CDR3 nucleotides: TGTGCCTGGAGTAGGAGCGGGGGGGTTCCTTCGGATACGCAGTATTTT. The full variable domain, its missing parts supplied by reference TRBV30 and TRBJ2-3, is SQTIHQWPATLVQPVGSPLSLECTVEGTSNPNLYWYRQAAGRGLQLLFYSVGIGQISSEVPQNLSASRPQDRQFILSSKKLLLSDSGFYLCAWSRSGGVPSDTQYFGPGTRLTVL.

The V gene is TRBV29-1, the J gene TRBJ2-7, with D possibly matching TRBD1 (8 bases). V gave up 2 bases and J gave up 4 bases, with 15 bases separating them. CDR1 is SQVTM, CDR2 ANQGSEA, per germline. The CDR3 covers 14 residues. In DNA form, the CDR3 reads TGCAGCGTTGAAAGCGGGACAGGACAATACGAGCAGTACTTC. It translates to CSVESGTGQYEQYF.

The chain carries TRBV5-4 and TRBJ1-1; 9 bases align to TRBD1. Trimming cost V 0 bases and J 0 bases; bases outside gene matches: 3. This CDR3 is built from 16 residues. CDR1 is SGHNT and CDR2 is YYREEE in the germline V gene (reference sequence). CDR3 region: CASSLDRGRMNTEAFF. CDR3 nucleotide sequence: TGTGCCAGCAGCTTGGACAGGGGGCGGATGAACACTGAAGCTTTCTTT.

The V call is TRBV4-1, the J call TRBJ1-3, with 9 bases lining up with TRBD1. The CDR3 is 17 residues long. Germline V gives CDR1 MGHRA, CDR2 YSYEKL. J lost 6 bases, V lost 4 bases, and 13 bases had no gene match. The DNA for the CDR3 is TGCGCCAGCAGCCGAAGGCCTACAGGGGGCGATGAAAACACCATATATTTT. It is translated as CASSRRPTGGDENTIYF.

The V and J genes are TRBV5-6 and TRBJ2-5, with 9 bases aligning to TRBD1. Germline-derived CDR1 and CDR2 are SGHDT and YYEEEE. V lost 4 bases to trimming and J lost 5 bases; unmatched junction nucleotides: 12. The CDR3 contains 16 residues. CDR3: CASSAPRTGAVETQYF. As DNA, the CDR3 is TGTGCCAGCAGCGCCCCTCGGACAGGGGCCGTGGAGACCCAGTACTTC. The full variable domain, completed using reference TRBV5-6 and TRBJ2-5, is DAGVTQSPTHLIKTRGQQVTLRCSPKSGHDTVSWYQQALGQGPQFIFQYYEEEERQRGNFPDRFSGHQFPNYSSELNVNALLLGDSALYLCASSAPRTGAVETQYFGPGTRLLVL.